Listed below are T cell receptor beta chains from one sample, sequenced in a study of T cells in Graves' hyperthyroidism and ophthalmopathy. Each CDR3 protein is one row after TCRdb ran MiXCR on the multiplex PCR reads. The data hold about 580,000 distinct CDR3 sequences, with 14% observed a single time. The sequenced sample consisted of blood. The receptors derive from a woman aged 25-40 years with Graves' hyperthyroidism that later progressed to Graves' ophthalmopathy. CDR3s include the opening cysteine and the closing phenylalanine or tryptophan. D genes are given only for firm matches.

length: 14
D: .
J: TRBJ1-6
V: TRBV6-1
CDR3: CASRRTEENSPLHF

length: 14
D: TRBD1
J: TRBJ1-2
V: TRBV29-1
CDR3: CSVEDIQGARGYTF

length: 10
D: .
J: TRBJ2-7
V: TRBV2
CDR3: CASSVTEQYF

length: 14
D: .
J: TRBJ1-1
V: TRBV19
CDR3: CASSRGPFEPEAFF

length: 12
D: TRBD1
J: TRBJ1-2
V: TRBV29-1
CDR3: CSGRDRAYGYTF

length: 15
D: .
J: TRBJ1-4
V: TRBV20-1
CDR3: CSASIRVSGTKKLFF

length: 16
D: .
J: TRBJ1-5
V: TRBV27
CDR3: CASSDGPPHEEQPQHF

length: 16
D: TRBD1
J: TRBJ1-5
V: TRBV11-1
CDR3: CASNQGAGGGNQPQHF

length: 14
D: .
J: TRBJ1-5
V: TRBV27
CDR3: CASSLLGGNQPQHF

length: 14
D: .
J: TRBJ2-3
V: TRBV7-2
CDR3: CAGTNGLSTDTQYF

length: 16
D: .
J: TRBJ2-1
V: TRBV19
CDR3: CASSMGSGFSYNEQFF

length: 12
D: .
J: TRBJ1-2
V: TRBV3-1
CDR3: CASSQDLEGYTF

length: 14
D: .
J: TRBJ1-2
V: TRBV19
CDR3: CASSEYKRAGGYIF

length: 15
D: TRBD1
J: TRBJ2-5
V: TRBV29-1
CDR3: CSVATLNRGHETQYF

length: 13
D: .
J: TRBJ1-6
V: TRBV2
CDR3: CATQSGWNSPLHF